Below are 26 T cell receptor beta chains sequenced from a single sample in a study of neurological immune-mediated disorders. A single record per CDR3 protein comes from TCRdb applying MiXCR to the 5' RACE reads. Of 11,000 to 15,000 distinct CDR3 sequences in the sample, more than 6% were seen once. The sample comprised CD8+ T cells from blood. All receptors come from a woman aged 40 to 49 in good health.

This clonotype was seen ten or more times. The chain carries TRBV7-2 and TRBJ2-5; D may match TRBD1 or TRBD2 (5 bases each). There are 17 residues in the CDR3. V lost 0 bases to trimming and J lost 5 bases, with 19 bases between them. The germline V gene encodes CDR1 SGHTA and CDR2 FQGNSA. The CDR3 sequence is CASSLAPPGAPRETQYF. The CDR3 DNA reads TGTGCCAGCAGCTTAGCCCCACCCGGGGCCCCCCGGGAGACCCAGTACTTC.

This clonotype is termed medium-sized. The chain joins TRBV3-1 to TRBJ2-2; the D is unclear. Trimming removed 3 bases from V and 6 bases from J, with 11 bases in between. The length of the CDR3 is 14 residues. The germline CDR1 and CDR2 sequences are LGHDT and YNNKEL (reference sequence). DNA of the CDR3: TGTGCCAGCAGCCATTGGTTAGACGCCGGGGAGCTGTTTTTT. Amino acids: CASSHWLDAGELFF.

This clonotype came up many times. The V gene is TRBV20-1, the J gene TRBJ2-1; TRBD1 aligns across 9 bases. This CDR3 has 15 amino acids. V dropped 3 bases and J dropped 8; count of bases not matched to a gene: 11. CDR1 is DFQATT and CDR2 is SNEGSKA in the germline V gene (reference sequence). CDR3 DNA sequence: TGCAGTGCTAGCTCCCGGGACAGGGCACAGGATGAGCAGTTCTTC. It specifies CSASSRDRAQDEQFF.

This clonotype was detected ten times or more. This rearrangement joins TRBV5-1 to TRBJ2-7; D is unclear. Per the germline V gene, CDR1 is SGHRS and CDR2 is YFSETQ. The CDR3 totals 11 residues. The ends were cut back, 4 bases at V and 7 bases at J, with 9 bases in the middle. The CDR3 protein is CASSATGEQYF. The CDR3 region has the DNA TGCGCCAGCAGCGCGACGGGTGAGCAGTACTTC.

This clonotype is labeled as medium-sized. This chain connects TRBV12-3 or TRBV12-4 to TRBJ1-5; the D gene is possibly TRBD1 (5 bases). CDR3 size: 14 residues. The ends were cut back, 6 bases at V and 0 bases at J, with 9 bases in the middle. CDR3 in amino acids: CASRTAYSNQPQHF. DNA of the CDR3: TGTGCCAGCAGGACAGCTTATAGCAATCAGCCCCAGCATTTT.

Many counts were recorded for this clonotype. The rearrangement uses TRBV20-1 and TRBJ2-1; 9 nucleotides line up with TRBD2. The CDR3 covers 15 residues. Germline CDR1 and CDR2: DFQATT and SNEGSKA (reference sequence). Trimming took 6 bases from V and 8 from J; bases not matched to a gene: 14. The CDR3 sequence: CSATAGGPVLDEQFF. The CDR3 DNA sequence: TGCAGTGCGACAGCGGGGGGCCCGGTTCTGGATGAGCAGTTCTTC.

This clonotype was counted ten times or more. This chain joins TRBV24-1 and TRBJ1-1; D is unclear. The CDR3 is 12 residues long. Germline V CDR1 and CDR2: KGHDR, SFDVKD. Trimming took 9 bases from V and 1 from J, leaving 8 bases between them. DNA of the CDR3: TGTGCCACCGGGAACGGGAACACTGAAGCTTTCTTT. Translation: CATGNGNTEAFF.

This clonotype showed up many times. The chain links TRBV7-9 to TRBJ2-1, with 8 bases identical to TRBD2. The germline V gene encodes CDR1 SEHNR and CDR2 FQNEAQ (reference sequence). Trimming removed 5 bases from V and 4 bases from J; junction bases left unmatched: 7. This CDR3 spans 15 amino acids. For the CDR3, the DNA is TGTGCCAGCAGCCGTCCGGGACTAGGGTACAATGAGCAGTTCTTC. This encodes CASSRPGLGYNEQFF. The variable domain in full, completed from reference TRBV7-9 and TRBJ2-1, reads DTGVSQNPRHKITKRGQNVTFRCDPISEHNRLYWYRQTLGQGPEFLTYFQNEAQLEKSRLLSDRFSAERPKGSFSTLEIQRTEQGDSAMYLCASSRPGLGYNEQFFGPGTRLTVL.

This clonotype showed up many times. The junction differs from germline at one of its ends, possibly a read error. The chain is built from TRBV5-6 and TRBJ2-5, with D tentatively TRBD1 (6 bases). The germline CDR1 and CDR2 sequences are SGHDT and YYEEEE. The CDR3 is 19 residues long. CDR3 region: CASSLGGPTTQGPKETQYF. CDR3 nucleotide sequence: TGTGCCAGCAGTTTGGGCGGGCCTACTACACAGGGACCGAAAGAGACCCAGTACTTC.

The table lists this clonotype with many counts. V and J are TRBV27 and TRBJ1-2; TRBD1 matches at 7 bases. The trim removed 6 bases at V and 4 bases at J, leaving 5 bases unmatched. CDR1 is MNHEY and CDR2 is SMNVEV in the germline V gene (reference sequence). The CDR3 is made up of 13 amino acids. CDR3 amino acids: CASSLQGTYGYTF. DNA for the CDR3: TGTGCCAGCAGCTTACAGGGGACCTATGGCTACACCTTC.

This clonotype turned up a few times. V gene TRBV4-1 combines with J gene TRBJ1-1; the match to TRBD1 covers 7 bases. Per the germline V gene, CDR1 is MGHRA and CDR2 is YSYEKL. Unmatched junction bases numbered 4, after V lost 3 bases and J lost 0 bases. The CDR3 totals 15 residues. Written as DNA, the CDR3 is TGCGCCAGCAGCCAGCAGGGGGGAATGAACACTGAAGCTTTCTTT. Encoded protein: CASSQQGGMNTEAFF.

Ten or more counts support this clonotype. V usage is TRBV3-1 and J usage is TRBJ1-1; D is ambiguous. Per the germline V gene, CDR1 is LGHDT and CDR2 is YNNKEL (reference sequence). CDR3 size: 13 residues. V lost 5 bases and J lost 6, with 13 bases in between. The CDR3 loop reads CASSNGPSAEAFF. The CDR3 nucleotides read TGTGCCAGCAGCAACGGACCCTCAGCTGAAGCTTTCTTT. The full variable domain, rest sourced from reference TRBV3-1 and TRBJ1-1, is DTAVSQTPKYLVTQMGNDKSIKCEQNLGHDTMYWYKQDSKKFLKIMFSYNNKELIINETVPNRFSPKSPDKAHLNLHINSLELGDSAVYFCASSNGPSAEAFFGQGTRLTVV.

This clonotype was picked up many times. This rearrangement joins TRBV6-1 to TRBJ2-1; D is undetermined. The length of the CDR3 is 14 residues. V lost 1 base, J lost 0 bases, and 4 bases lay in between. Looked up from germline, CDR1 is MNHNS and CDR2 is SASEGT. CDR3 in amino acids: CASSEEGSYNEQFF. The CDR3 DNA is TGTGCCAGCAGTGAAGAGGGCTCCTACAATGAGCAGTTCTTC.

For the CDR3, the DNA is TGCGCCAGCAGTGGAAGTAGCGGGAGGAACTACAATGAGCAGTTCTTC. Translation: CASSGSSGRNYNEQFF. V is TRBV10-1 and J is TRBJ2-1; 10 bases fit TRBD2. V was clipped by 4 bases and J by 3 bases; unmatched bases: 6. From germline, CDR1 is WNHNN and CDR2 SYGVQD (reference sequence). The CDR3 has 16 residues.

This clonotype has ten or more counts. V is TRBV4-1 and J is TRBJ2-5; 7 bases align to TRBD1. J was trimmed by 5 bases and V by 4 bases; bases with no gene match: 7. Looked up from germline, CDR1 is MGHRA and CDR2 is YSYEKL. CDR3 length equals 14 residues. DNA for the CDR3: TGCGCCAGCAGCCTAGAGACAGGGTTGGAGACCCAGTACTTC. Amino acids: CASSLETGLETQYF.

This clonotype was detected ten times or more. The V gene is TRBV14, the J gene TRBJ2-1; weak D call: TRBD2 (5 bases). This CDR3 has 17 amino acids. V shed 3 bases and J shed 0 bases, with 15 bases lying between them. Germline V gene lookup returns CDR1 SGHDN and CDR2 FVKESK. This chain's CDR3 is CASSQGFGGLSYNEQFF. Here the CDR3 DNA reads TGTGCCAGCAGCCAGGGGTTTGGCGGACTCTCCTACAATGAGCAGTTCTTC.

In its sample, this clonotype was seen many times. The chain carries TRBV5-4 and TRBJ1-1; D uncertain. The CDR3 totals 11 residues. V lost 4 bases and J 6 bases, leaving 7 bases between the germline ends. Germline V gene lookup returns CDR1 SGHNT and CDR2 YYREEE (reference sequence). CDR3 bases: TGTGCCAGCAGCGTGGACGCTGAAGCTTTCTTT. It is translated as CASSVDAEAFF.

Many counts were recorded for this clonotype. The chain employs TRBV12-5 and TRBJ1-2, with D uncertain. Germline CDR1 reads LGHNT; CDR2 reads FRNRAP. V gave up 4 bases and J gave up 8 bases, with 8 bases separating them. The CDR3 consists of 11 residues. The CDR3 loop is CASGSTRGYTF. The CDR3 nucleotides are TGTGCTAGTGGTTCTACAAGGGGCTACACCTTC. The full variable domain, completed using reference TRBV12-5 and TRBJ1-2, is DARVTQTPRHKVTEMGQEVTMRCQPILGHNTVFWYRQTMMQGLELLAYFRNRAPLDDSGMPKDRFSAEMPDATLATLKIQPSEPRDSAVYFCASGSTRGYTFGSGTRLTVV.

This clonotype was picked up many times. The rearrangement joins TRBV18 to TRBJ1-1; D is ambiguous. Germline assignment: CDR1 KGHSH and CDR2 LQKENI. The CDR3 extends over 14 amino acids. V was clipped by 1 base and J by 0 bases, with 6 bases between them. The CDR3 DNA sequence: TGTGCCAGCTCACCACGGGTCATGAACACTGAAGCTTTCTTT. Amino acids: CASSPRVMNTEAFF.

This clonotype was counted many times. This chain connects TRBV25-1 to TRBJ2-1, with D possibly being TRBD2 (5 bases). Germline CDR1 MGHDK, CDR2 SYGVNS. V was shortened by 6 bases and J by 7 bases, with 13 bases between the two germline ends. The CDR3 sequence is 13 residues long. CDR3 nucleotide sequence: TGTGCCAGCAGCCGGGAAAGTGGGAATGAGCAGTTCTTC. This encodes CASSRESGNEQFF. Using reference TRBV25-1 and TRBJ2-1 for the parts outside the CDR3, the full variable domain is EADIYQTPRYLVIGTGKKITLECSQTMGHDKMYWYQQDPGMELHLIHYSYGVNSTEKGDLSSESTVSRIRTEHFPLTLESARPSHTSQYLCASSRESGNEQFFGPGTRLTVL.

This clonotype was seen at least ten times. This chain links TRBV5-1 with TRBJ2-5; 11 nucleotides line up with TRBD1. Germline V gene data show CDR1 as SGHRS and CDR2 as YFSETQ. The V gene end was trimmed by 3 bases and the J gene end by 2 bases; junction bases not matched to a gene: 9. The CDR3 has 17 amino acids. As DNA, the CDR3 is TGCGCCAGCAGCTGGGCCACCCGGGACAGGGGGCAAGAGACCCAGTACTTC. It is translated as CASSWATRDRGQETQYF. Full variable domain (remainder filled in from reference TRBV5-1 and TRBJ2-5): KAGVTQTPRYLIKTRGQQVTLSCSPISGHRSVSWYQQTPGQGLQFLFEYFSETQRNKGNFPGRFSGRQFSNSRSEMNVSTLELGDSALYLCASSWATRDRGQETQYFGPGTRLLVL.

Ten or more counts support this clonotype. The V call is TRBV20-1, the J call TRBJ1-6, with D unclear. CDR3 length equals 14 residues. V lost 4 bases and J lost 9, with 16 bases in between. CDR1 and CDR2 (germline): DFQATT, SNEGSKA (reference sequence). The CDR3 sequence is CSAILPEFGSPLHF. The CDR3 nucleotides read TGCAGTGCTATCCTCCCGGAATTTGGTTCACCCCTCCACTTT.

This clonotype has ten or more counts. The CDR3 loop is CASSLGGLNTEAFF. DNA for the CDR3: TGCGCCAGCAGCTTGGGGGGTCTGAACACTGAAGCTTTCTTT. V is TRBV5-1 and J is TRBJ1-1, with unresolved D. Germline V gene lookup returns CDR1 SGHRS and CDR2 YFSETQ. The ends were cut back, 0 bases at V and 0 bases at J, with 6 bases in the middle. The CDR3 consists of 14 residues.

This clonotype was seen only a few times. This may stem from a read error, because a much larger clone lies one nucleotide away. The chain employs TRBV5-1 and TRBJ2-3; TRBD2 agrees at 10 bases. Germline lookup yields CDR1 SGHRS and CDR2 YFSETQ. V lost 3 bases to trimming and J lost 6 bases; unmatched junction nucleotides: 10. The CDR3 runs to 16 residues. DNA for the CDR3: TGCGCCAGCAGCTCGAAAGCGGGAGGGCTTGTTGATACGCAGTATTTT. Amino acids: CASSSKAGGLVDTQYF.

In its sample, this clonotype was seen many times. This sequence joins TRBV6-1 and TRBJ1-2, with TRBD1 matching 7 bases. V lost 5 bases, J lost 3 bases, and 12 bases stayed unmatched. Per germline, CDR1 MNHNS and CDR2 SASEGT. This CDR3 region has 16 residues. As DNA, the CDR3 is TGTGCCAGCAGTCCCATCCCCGAAGGGGGCCACTATGGCTACACCTTC. Its protein product is CASSPIPEGGHYGYTF.

Concerning this clonotype itself: One junction end does not reproduce the germline sequence, and a read error may be involved. The chain joins TRBV11-2 to TRBJ2-7; 9 nucleotides agree with TRBD1. The CDR3 extends over 13 amino acids. Germline V gene data show CDR1 as SGHAT and CDR2 as FQNNGV. Here the CDR3 DNA reads TGTGCCATCAGCAGCCGGACAGGGGTCGAGCAGTACTTC. It yields the protein CAISSRTGVEQYF. The entire variable domain, with the rest obtained from reference TRBV11-2 and TRBJ2-7, is as follows: EAGVAQSPRYKIIEKRQSVAFWCNPISGHATLYWYQQILGQGPKLLIQFQNNGVVDDSQLPKDRFSAERLKGVDSTLKIQPAKLEDSAVYLCAISSRTGVEQYFGPGTRLTVT.